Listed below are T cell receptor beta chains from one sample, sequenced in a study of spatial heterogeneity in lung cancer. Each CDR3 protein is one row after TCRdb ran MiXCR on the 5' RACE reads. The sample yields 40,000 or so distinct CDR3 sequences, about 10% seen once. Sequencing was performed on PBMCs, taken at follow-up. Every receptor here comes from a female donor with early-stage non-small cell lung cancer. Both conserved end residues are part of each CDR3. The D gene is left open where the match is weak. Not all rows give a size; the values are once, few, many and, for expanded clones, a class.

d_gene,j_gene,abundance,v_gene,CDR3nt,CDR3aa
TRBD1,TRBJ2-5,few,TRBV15,TGTGCCACCAGCAGAGTCCATACCGGGACAGGGATGGAGACCCAGTACTTC,CATSRVHTGTGMETQYF
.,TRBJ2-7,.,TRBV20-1,TGCAGTCTCCTGGAGGGGGGGGACTACTACGAGCAGTACTTC,CSLLEGGDYYEQYF
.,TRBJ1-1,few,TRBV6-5,TGTGCCAGCAGCCTCCGCGGGGCGGGGACTGAAGCTTTCTTT,CASSLRGAGTEAFF
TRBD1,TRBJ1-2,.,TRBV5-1,TGCGCCAGCAGCTTGGAAGGGGGCAGGATCTATGGCTACACCTTC,CASSLEGGRIYGYTF
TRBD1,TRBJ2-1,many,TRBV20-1,TGCAGTGCTAGTAGGGGGCATGAGCAGTTCTTC,CSASRGHEQFF
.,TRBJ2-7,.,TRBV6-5,TGTGCCAGCAGTCCGACCGCGGGGACAGTCTCCTACGAGCAGTACTTC,CASSPTAGTVSYEQYF
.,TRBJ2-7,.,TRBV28,TGTGCCAGCCGGCAAGGTTCCTACGAGCAGTACTTC,CASRQGSYEQYF
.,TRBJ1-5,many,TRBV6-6,TGTGCCAGCAGCCATGGTTTGACAGGAGCTGGTCAGCCCCAGCATTTT,CASSHGLTGAGQPQHF
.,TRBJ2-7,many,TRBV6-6,TGTGCCAGCAGTACGGGACCAAGGTCAGACGAGCAGTACTTC,CASSTGPRSDEQYF
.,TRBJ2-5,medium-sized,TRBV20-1,TGCAGTGCTAGACCATCAGCCTCCCAAGAGACCCAGTACTTC,CSARPSASQETQYF
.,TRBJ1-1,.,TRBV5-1,TGCGCCAGCAGTTACCTAGACAGGCAGAACACTGAAGCTTTCTTT,CASSYLDRQNTEAFF
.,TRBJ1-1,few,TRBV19,TGTGCCAGTAGTATCACCGGGGAAGGCACTGAAGCTTTCTTT,CASSITGEGTEAFF
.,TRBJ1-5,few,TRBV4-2,TGTGCCAGCAGCTCCGGGACAATGGGTCAGCCCCAGCATTTT,CASSSGTMGQPQHF
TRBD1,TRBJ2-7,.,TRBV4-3,TGCGCCAGCAGCCAAGATCGGGGGACAGGCACCGACGAGCAGTACTTC,CASSQDRGTGTDEQYF
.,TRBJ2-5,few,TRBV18,TGTGCCAGCTCACCGTTTGGAGGGGGACCGCAAGAGACCCAGTACTTC,CASSPFGGGPQETQYF
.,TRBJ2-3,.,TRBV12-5,TGTGCTAGTGCCCCGGGGGATACGCAGTATTTT,CASAPGDTQYF
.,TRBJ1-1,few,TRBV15,TGTGCCACCAGCAGGCCAGGGGTTAACACTGAAGCTTTCTTT,CATSRPGVNTEAFF
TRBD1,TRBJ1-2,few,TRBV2,TGTGCCAGCAGTGGGGGACAGGCTACTGGCTACACCTTC,CASSGGQATGYTF
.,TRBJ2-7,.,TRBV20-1,TGCAGTGCTACTGCGTCGTGCTACGAGCAGTACTTC,CSATASCYEQYF
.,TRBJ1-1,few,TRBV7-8,TGTGCCAGCATGACCCATAACACTGAAGCTTTCTTT,CASMTHNTEAFF
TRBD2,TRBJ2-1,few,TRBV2,TGTGCCAGCAGGAGAGGACTAGCGGGGGGGGTCTACAATGAGCAGTTCTTC,CASRRGLAGGVYNEQFF
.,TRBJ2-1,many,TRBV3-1,TGTGCCAGCAGCCTATACAATGAGCAGTTCTTC,CASSLYNEQFF
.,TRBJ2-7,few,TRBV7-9,TGTGCCAGCAGCTTAGCGGTGTTTTACGAGCAGTACTTC,CASSLAVFYEQYF
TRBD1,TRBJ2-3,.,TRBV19,TGTGCCAGTAGGCGTCCCGGGACAGGAACAGATACGCAGTATTTT,CASRRPGTGTDTQYF
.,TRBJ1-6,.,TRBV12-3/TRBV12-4,TGTGCCAGCAGTCCTAGAAATAATTCACCCCTCCACTTT,CASSPRNNSPLHF
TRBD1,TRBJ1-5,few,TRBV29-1,TGCAGCGAGGGTACGGGACAGGGTAAAGCGAATCAGCCCCAGCATTTT,CSEGTGQGKANQPQHF
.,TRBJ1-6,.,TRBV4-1,TGCGCCAGCAGCCAAGAGACAGGAACCCATTCACCCCTCCACTTT,CASSQETGTHSPLHF
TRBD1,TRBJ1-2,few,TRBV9,TGTGCCAGCAGCCCCGGGACAGGGGGGGCGAACTATGGCTACACCTTC,CASSPGTGGANYGYTF
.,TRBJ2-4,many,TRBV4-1,TGCGCCAGCAGCCAAGGTTCCCAGGAAGGGCCTACCAAAAACATTCAGTACTTC,CASSQGSQEGPTKNIQYF
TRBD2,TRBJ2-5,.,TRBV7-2,TGTGCCAACAGCGGTAGCGGGGGGGCCGGAGAGACCCAGTACTTC,CANSGSGGAGETQYF
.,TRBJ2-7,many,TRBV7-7,TGTGCTAGCAGCCCGAGGACGAACCCCTACGAGCAGTACTTC,CASSPRTNPYEQYF
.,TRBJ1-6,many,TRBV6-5,TGTGCCAGCAGTTCCGGGACGGTGTATAATTCACCCCTCCACTTT,CASSSGTVYNSPLHF
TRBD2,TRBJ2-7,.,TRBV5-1,TGCGCCAGCAGGCCCAATCTAGCGGGGGTGTACGAGCAGTACTTC,CASRPNLAGVYEQYF
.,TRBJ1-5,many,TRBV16,TGTGCCAGCAGCCCCGGGGGTCAAGGGCAGCCCCAGCATTTT,CASSPGGQGQPQHF
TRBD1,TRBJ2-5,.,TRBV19,TGTGCCAGTAGTCCTACAGGGGGAAAGGAGACCCAGTACTTC,CASSPTGGKETQYF
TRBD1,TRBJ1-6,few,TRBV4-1,TGCGCCAGCAGCCGCGTCGACAGGGAACCCCTCCACTTT,CASSRVDREPLHF
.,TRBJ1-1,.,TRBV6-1,TGTGCCAGCAGGGCCTCGGGGCGCGGTGAAGCTTTCTTT,CASRASGRGEAFF
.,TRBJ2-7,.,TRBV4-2,TGTGCCAGCAGCCAAGAAAGAAGGGGGAACTCTCCCTACGAGCAGTACTTC,CASSQERRGNSPYEQYF
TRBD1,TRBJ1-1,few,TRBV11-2,TGTGCCAGCAGCACTGACAGGGTCTTCACTGAAGCTTTCTTT,CASSTDRVFTEAFF
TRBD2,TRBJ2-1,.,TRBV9,TGTGCCAGCAGCGTAGATGCTAGCGGGGGGGTCCATGAGCAGTTCTTC,CASSVDASGGVHEQFF
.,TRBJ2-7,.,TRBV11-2,TGTGCCAGCAGCTCATCTAGCAAGTTAACAGGGTATCTCTACGAGCAGTACTTC,CASSSSSKLTGYLYEQYF
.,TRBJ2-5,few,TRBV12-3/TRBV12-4,TGTGCCAGCAGCCGAAGCTCCGGGGCAGAGACCCAGTACTTC,CASSRSSGAETQYF
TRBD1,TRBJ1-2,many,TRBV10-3,TGTGCCATCAAGCCGACAGGGGACTATGGCTACACCTTC,CAIKPTGDYGYTF
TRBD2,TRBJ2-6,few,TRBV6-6,TGTGCCACGGGCGGGGGCCTGACTTTC,CATGGGLTF
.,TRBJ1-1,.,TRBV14,TGTGCCAGCAGCCCGACCGGAAACCGGGAGGCTTTCTTT,CASSPTGNREAFF
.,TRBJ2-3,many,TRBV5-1,TGCGCCAGCAGCTTGGAGTGGTCCACAGATACGCAGTATTTT,CASSLEWSTDTQYF
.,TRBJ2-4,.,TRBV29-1,TGCAGCGTCTGTCGACTAGCCAAAAACATTCAGTACTTC,CSVCRLAKNIQYF
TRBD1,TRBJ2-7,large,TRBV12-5,TGTGCTAGTGCCTTCGGTTCAGGGGGCGCAACCGGCGAGCAGTACTTC,CASAFGSGGATGEQYF
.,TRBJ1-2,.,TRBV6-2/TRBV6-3,TGTGCCAGCACGAACAGGGACCACGCCTATGGCTACACCTTC,CASTNRDHAYGYTF